The TCR beta chain described here comes from a study of identical twins. Study-wide points: Abundant beta clonotypes from cord blood had fewer insertions, unlike memory repertoires, which showed none. Models underestimated out-of-frame TCR alpha sharing in monozygotic twins.

This clonotype has at least ten counts. Its antigen is currently unknown. MiXCR was run by TCRdb on the 5' RACE reads, yielding one entry per CDR3 protein. The sample includes hundreds of thousands of distinct CDR3 sequences, around 6% seen only once; the top ten take 1.5% to 2%. The source is a man between 18 and 29 years old in good health. Sequencing was performed on naive T cells sorted from blood.

The CDR3 DNA reads as TGCAGTGCCCCAAGAGGGGCCCAAAATTCACCCCTCCACTTT. Translation: CSAPRGAQNSPLHF. The V call is TRBV20-1, the J call TRBJ1-6, with D perhaps TRBD1 (5 bases). The CDR3 length is 14 residues. CDR1 and CDR2 (germline): DFQATT, SNEGSKA (reference sequence). The V end lost 6 bases, the J end lost 7 bases, and 16 bases lay between the germline ends.